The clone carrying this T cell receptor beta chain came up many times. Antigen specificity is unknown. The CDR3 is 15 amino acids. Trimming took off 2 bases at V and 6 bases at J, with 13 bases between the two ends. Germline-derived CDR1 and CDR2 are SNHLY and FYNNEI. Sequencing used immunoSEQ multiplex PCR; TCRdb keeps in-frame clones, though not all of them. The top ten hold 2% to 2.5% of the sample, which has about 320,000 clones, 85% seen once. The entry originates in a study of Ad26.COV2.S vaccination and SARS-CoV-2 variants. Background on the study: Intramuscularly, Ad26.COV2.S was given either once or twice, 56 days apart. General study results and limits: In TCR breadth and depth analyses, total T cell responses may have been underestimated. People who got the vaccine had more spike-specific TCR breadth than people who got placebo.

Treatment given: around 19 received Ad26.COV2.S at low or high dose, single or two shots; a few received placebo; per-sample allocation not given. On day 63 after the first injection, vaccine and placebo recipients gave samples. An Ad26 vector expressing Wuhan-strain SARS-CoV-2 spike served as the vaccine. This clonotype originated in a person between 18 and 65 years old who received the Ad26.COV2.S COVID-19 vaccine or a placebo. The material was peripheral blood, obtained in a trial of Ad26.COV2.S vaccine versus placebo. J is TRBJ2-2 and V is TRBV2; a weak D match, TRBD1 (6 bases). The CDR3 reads CASSEYRQGSGELFF. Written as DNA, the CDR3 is TGTGCCAGCAGTGAATATCGGCAGGGGTCCGGGGAGCTGTTTTTT.